The clone carrying this TCR beta chain was counted only a few times. The junction had 3 bases not matched to a gene; V was cut back by 4 bases and J by 0 bases. The germline V gene has CDR1 SGHRS and CDR2 YFSETQ. The CDR3 consists of 17 residues. The data belong to a study of T cells in Graves' hyperthyroidism and ophthalmopathy. Researchers amplified the TCR beta CDR3 regions from RNA transcripts. The HTBI primer set was used in a first-round RT-PCR of the TCR CDR3. TCRdb ran MiXCR on the multiplex PCR reads and lists one entry per CDR3 protein. The sample carries about 720,000 distinct CDR3 sequences, roughly 20% recorded once. Diagnostic assessment was based on clinical symptoms, serum thyroxine and TRAb, thyroid ultrasound and orbital computed tomography. The PBMCs studied were ones that came from roughly 9.1 ml fresh peripheral blood.

This TCR was sampled from a woman aged 45-59 years with Graves' hyperthyroidism that later progressed to Graves' ophthalmopathy. This rearrangement joins TRBV5-1 to TRBJ2-4; 14 nucleotides agree with TRBD2. Sequencing input: blood. CDR3 bases: TGCGCCAGCAGCAACGGGACTAGCGGGGGAGCCAAAAACATTCAGTACTTC. Translating gives CASSNGTSGGAKNIQYF.